Sequencing of this T cell receptor beta chain was carried out in a study of shared clonotypes between healthy human individuals. Study information: In total, the donors were two women and a few men aged 18 to 49. Study-level points and caveats: Compared with memory subsets, naive subsets generally had larger estimated richness.

Sequencing was performed with immunoSEQ multiplex PCR; in TCRdb, only in-frame clones are kept and a portion is missing. Found here are fewer than 1.8 million clones, 98% of them singletons; the top ten hold 0.36%. To note about this clone: Its target is not known.

Those who donated were healthy HIV-negative adults, with no recent acute infections or vaccinations reported. The CDR3 runs to 14 residues. Trimming removed 5 bases from V and 4 bases from J; junction bases left unmatched: 4. Germline V gene sequence: CDR1 LNHDA, CDR2 SQIVND (reference sequence). The rearrangement links TRBV19 to TRBJ2-7; 11 bases align to TRBD1. The sequence was obtained from a young man in good health. Sequencing was carried out using naive CD4+ T cells sorted from blood. The subset: CD45RA+ positively selected. The CDR3 coding sequence is TGTGCCAGTAGTCGGACAGGGGGCAAGTACGAGCAGTACTTC. It translates to CASSRTGGKYEQYF.